Here is one TCR beta chain with its context. This sample was included in a study of blood T cell repertoires in COVID-19. In the study overall: PBMCs, B-cell-depleted T cells, or T cells were the source of the cDNA or gDNA that made up the material.

The ends lost 3 bases at V and 4 bases at J; junction bases unmatched: 2. Germline lookup yields CDR1 SGHNT and CDR2 YYREEE (reference sequence). The CDR3 spans 14 residues. In the authors' workflow: By means of reference gene primer amplification, nucleated cell counts were estimated. Clones were read by immunoSEQ multiplex PCR, and TCRdb kept only the in-frame ones, dropping some. That table supplies the V and J calls and clone size; D and trimming were determined from the DNA. The sample holds around 100,000 clones, around 87% seen once. Sequenced sample: peripheral blood. This chain links TRBV5-4 with TRBJ2-3, with 10 bases aligning to TRBD1. This TCR was sampled from a woman of 80 years or more with acute or convalescent COVID-19. CDR3 amino acids: CASSSGQGPDTQYF. The CDR3 DNA is TGTGCCAGCAGCTCGGGACAGGGGCCAGATACGCAGTATTTT.